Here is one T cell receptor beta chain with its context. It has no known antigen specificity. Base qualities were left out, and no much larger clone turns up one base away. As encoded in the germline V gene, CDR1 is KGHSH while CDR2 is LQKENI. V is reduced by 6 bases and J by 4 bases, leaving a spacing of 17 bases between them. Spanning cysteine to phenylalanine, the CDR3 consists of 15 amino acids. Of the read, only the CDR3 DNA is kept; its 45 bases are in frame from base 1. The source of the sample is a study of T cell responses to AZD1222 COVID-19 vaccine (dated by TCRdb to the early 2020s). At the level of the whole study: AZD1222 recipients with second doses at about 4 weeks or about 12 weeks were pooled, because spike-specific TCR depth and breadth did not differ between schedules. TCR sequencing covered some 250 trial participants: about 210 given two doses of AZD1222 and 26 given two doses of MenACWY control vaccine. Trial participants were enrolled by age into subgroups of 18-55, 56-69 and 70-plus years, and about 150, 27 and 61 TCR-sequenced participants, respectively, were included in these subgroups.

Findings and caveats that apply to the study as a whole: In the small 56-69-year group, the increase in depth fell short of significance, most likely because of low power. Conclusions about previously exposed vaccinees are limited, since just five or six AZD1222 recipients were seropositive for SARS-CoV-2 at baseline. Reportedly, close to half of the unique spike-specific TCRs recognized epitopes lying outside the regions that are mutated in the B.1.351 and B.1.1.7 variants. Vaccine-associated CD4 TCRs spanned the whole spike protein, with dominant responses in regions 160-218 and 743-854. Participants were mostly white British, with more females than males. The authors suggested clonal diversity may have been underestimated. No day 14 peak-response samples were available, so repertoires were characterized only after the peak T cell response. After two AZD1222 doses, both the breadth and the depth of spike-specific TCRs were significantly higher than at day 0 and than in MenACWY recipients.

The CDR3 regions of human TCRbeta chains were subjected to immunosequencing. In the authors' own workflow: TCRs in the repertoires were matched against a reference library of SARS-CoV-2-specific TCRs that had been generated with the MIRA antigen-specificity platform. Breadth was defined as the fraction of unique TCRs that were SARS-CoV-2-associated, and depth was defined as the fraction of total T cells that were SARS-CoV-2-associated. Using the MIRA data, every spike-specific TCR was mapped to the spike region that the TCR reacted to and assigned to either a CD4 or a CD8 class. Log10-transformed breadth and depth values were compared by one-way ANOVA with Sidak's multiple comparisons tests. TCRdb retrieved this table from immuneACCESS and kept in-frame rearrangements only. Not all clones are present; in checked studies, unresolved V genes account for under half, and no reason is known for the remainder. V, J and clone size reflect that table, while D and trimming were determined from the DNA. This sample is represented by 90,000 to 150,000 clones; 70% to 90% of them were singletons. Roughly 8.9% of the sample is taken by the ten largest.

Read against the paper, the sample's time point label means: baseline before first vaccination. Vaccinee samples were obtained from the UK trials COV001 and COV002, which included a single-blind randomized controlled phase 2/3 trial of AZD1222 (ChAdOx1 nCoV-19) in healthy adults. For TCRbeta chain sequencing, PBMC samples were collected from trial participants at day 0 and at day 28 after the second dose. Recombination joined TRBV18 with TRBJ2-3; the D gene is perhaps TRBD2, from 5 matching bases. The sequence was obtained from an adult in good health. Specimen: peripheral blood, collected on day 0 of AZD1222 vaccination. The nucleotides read TGTGCCAGCTCCCTCGGCACGAGGGTAGCAGATACGCAGTATTTT. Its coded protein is CASSLGTRVADTQYF.